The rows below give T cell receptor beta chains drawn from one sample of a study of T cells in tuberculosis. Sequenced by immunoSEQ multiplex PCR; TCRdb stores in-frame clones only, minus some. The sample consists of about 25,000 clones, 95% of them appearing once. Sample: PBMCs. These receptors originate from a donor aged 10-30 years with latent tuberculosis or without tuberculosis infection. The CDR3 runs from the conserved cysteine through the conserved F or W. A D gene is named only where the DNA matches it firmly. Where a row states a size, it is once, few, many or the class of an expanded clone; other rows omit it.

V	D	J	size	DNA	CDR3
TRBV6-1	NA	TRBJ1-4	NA	TGTGCCAGCAGTGGCGGGACGGGAGGGACTAATGAAAAACTGTTTTTT	CASSGGTGGTNEKLFF
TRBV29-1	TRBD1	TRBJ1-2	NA	TGCAGCGTCGCGAACGACAGGGGAACAGCTAACTATGGCTACACCTTC	CSVANDRGTANYGYTF
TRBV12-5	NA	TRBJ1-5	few	TGTGCTAGTGGCCTCAGGGTAAATCAGCCCCAGCATTTT	CASGLRVNQPQHF
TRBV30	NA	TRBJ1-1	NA	TGTGCCTGGAAGATCGCGTCAACTGAAGCTTTCTTT	CAWKIASTEAFF
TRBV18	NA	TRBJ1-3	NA	TGTGCCAGCTCCCCCGAAACAGGGCCCTCTGGAAACACCATATATTTT	CASSPETGPSGNTIYF
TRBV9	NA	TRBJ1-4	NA	TGTGCCAGCAGCGTTGCATCAGCAACTAATGAAAAACTGTTTTTT	CASSVASATNEKLFF
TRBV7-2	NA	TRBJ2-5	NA	TGTGCCAGCAGCTTAGGACGGGGGGCCCTCAGGGAGACCCAGTACTTC	CASSLGRGALRETQYF
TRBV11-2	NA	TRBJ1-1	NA	TGTGCCAGCAGCTTCCAGCGCACTGAAGCTTTCTTT	CASSFQRTEAFF
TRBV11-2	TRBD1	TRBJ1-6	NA	TGTGCCAGCAGCCCCGACAGGGTGGAATCTAATTCACCCCTCCACTTT	CASSPDRVESNSPLHF
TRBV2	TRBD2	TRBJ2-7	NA	TGTGCCAGCAGTGAGTGGACTAGCGGTACCTACGAGCAGTACTTC	CASSEWTSGTYEQYF
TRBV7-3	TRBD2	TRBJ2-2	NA	TGTGCCAGCAGCCTTAGCGGGGGGAACACCGGGGAGCTGTTTTTT	CASSLSGGNTGELFF
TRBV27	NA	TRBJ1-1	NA	TGTGCCAGCAGGTTGGGGGGGAACACTGAAGCTTTCTTT	CASRLGGNTEAFF
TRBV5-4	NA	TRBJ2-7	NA	TGTGCCAGCAGCTTGGTGTCCCCGACAGGTTATCGCTACGAGCAGTACTTC	CASSLVSPTGYRYEQYF
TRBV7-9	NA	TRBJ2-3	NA	TGTGCCAGCAGCTCCCAGGGAAAGGACACAGATACGCAGTATTTT	CASSSQGKDTDTQYF
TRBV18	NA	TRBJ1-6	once	TGTGCCAGCTCAAACGAGGCCCCCGGTTCACCCCTCCACTTT	CASSNEAPGSPLHF
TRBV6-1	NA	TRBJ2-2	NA	TGTGCCAGCCGGGTAGCGAACAAAAACGGGGAGCTGTTTTTT	CASRVANKNGELFF
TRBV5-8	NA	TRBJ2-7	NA	TGTGCCAGCAGCTTTTGGGCACAGAGCTCCTACGAGCAGTACTTC	CASSFWAQSSYEQYF
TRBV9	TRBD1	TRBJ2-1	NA	TGTGCCAGCAGCCCGGCGACAGGGGTCTACAATGAGCAGTTCTTC	CASSPATGVYNEQFF
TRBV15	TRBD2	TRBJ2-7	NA	TGTGCCACCAGCAGAGATGAGGGCGGGGGACGGGAGCCCTACGAGCAGTACTTC	CATSRDEGGGREPYEQYF
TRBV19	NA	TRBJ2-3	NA	TGTGCCAGTAGTATACGAGGGGGAAACACAGATACGCAGTATTTT	CASSIRGGNTDTQYF
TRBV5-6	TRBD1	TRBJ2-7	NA	TGTGCCAGCAGCTTGGGCAGGGGGCGCGTCTACGAGCAGTACTTC	CASSLGRGRVYEQYF
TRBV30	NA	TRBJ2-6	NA	TGTGCCTGGAGTGCTCGGGGAATTTATAGCGTCCTGACTTTC	CAWSARGIYSVLTF
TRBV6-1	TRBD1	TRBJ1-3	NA	TGTGCCAGCAGTGTGGGGGACAGGGATCGTGGAAACACCATATATTTT	CASSVGDRDRGNTIYF
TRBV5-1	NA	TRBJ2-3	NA	TGCGCCAGCAGCTTGGCTACAGGGCTCTCCACAGATACGCAGTATTTT	CASSLATGLSTDTQYF
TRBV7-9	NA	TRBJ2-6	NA	TGTGCCAGCACCCTTGGGGCCAACGTCCTGACTTTC	CASTLGANVLTF
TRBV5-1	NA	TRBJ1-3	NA	TGCGCCAGCAGCTTGCCGGGAAACACCATATATTTT	CASSLPGNTIYF
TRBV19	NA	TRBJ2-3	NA	TGTGCCAGTAGTCTCTCCGGTTCGGGCACAGATACGCAGTATTTT	CASSLSGSGTDTQYF
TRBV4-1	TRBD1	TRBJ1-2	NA	TGCGCCAGCAGCCAAATAGGGGGCCACTATGGCTACACCTTC	CASSQIGGHYGYTF
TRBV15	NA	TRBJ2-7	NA	TGTGCCACCAGCACTCGGACGGTGGGACTCGAGCAGTACTTC	CATSTRTVGLEQYF
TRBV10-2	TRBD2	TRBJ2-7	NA	TGCGCCAGCAGTGAGGGGGGGGCCTACGAGCAGTACTTC	CASSEGGAYEQYF
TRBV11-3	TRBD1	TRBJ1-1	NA	TGTGCCAGCAGCTCCCCGTTGAGACAGGGGGCGAAAGGGACTGAAGCTTTCTTT	CASSSPLRQGAKGTEAFF
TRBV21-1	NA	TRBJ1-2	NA	TGTGCCAGCAGCCGAGTCCCGCAAGTCCTAGCGGCGGGACAGGGGGACTATGGCTACACCTTC	CASSRVPQVLAAGQGDYGYTF
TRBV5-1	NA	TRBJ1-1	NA	TGCGCCAGCAGCTTGAATGGACAGATGAACACTGAAGCTTTCTTT	CASSLNGQMNTEAFF
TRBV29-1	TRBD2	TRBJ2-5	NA	TGCAGCGTTGAACTAGCGGGGTTAAGAGAGACCCAGTACTTC	CSVELAGLRETQYF
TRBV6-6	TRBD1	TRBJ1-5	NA	TGTGCCAGCAGTCCCGGGGACAGCCCGAATCAGCCCCAGCATTTT	CASSPGDSPNQPQHF
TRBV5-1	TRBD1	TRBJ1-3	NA	TGCGCCAGCAGCTTGGAGGGGGCACCCGGAAACACCATATATTTT	CASSLEGAPGNTIYF
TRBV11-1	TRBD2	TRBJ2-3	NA	TGTGCCAGCAGCTCGGGACTAGCGGGGGGATTAGATACGCAGTATTTT	CASSSGLAGGLDTQYF
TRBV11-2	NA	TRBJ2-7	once	TGTGCCAGCAGCTTCGGGACACCCTCCTACGAGCAGTACTTC	CASSFGTPSYEQYF
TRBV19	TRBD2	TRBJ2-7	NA	TGTGCCAGTAGTTCCTGGACTAGCGGGGACCACGAGCAGTACTTC	CASSSWTSGDHEQYF
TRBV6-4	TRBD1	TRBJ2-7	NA	TGTGCCAGCAGTTCCGGGACAGGGAGCGAGCAGTACTTC	CASSSGTGSEQYF
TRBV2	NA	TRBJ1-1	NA	TGTGCCAGCAGTGCTCCGGGGGGAGCCTTCGCCATGAACACTGAAGCTTTCTTT	CASSAPGGAFAMNTEAFF
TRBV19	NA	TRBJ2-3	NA	TGTGCCAGTAGTGGATCTCCGGGGGGCACAGATACGCAGTATTTT	CASSGSPGGTDTQYF
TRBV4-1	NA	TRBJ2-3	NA	TGCGCCAGCAGGGGGCGGGGCCCCGGATTGGGCACAGATACGCAGTATTTT	CASRGRGPGLGTDTQYF
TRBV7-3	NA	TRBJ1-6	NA	TGTGCCAGCAGTTTACAAGGGGCGCTTTCACCCCTCCACTTT	CASSLQGALSPLHF
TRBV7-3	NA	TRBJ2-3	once	TGTGCCAGCAGCCCAGGGTGGAATACAGATACGCAGTATTTT	CASSPGWNTDTQYF
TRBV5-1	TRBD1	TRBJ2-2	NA	TGCGCCTCCTCCCCCCCTGGAACAGGGGACACCGGGGAGCTGTTTTTT	CASSPPGTGDTGELFF
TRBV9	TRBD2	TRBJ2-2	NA	TGTGCCAGCAGCGTAGGCGGGGGCACCGGGGAGCTGTTTTTT	CASSVGGGTGELFF
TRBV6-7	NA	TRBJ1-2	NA	TGTGCCAGAGAGAAGGGGGGGGACTATGGCTACACCTTC	CAREKGGDYGYTF
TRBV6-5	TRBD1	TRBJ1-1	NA	TGTGCCAGCAGTGGGACAGGATTCGCTGAAGCTTTCTTT	CASSGTGFAEAFF
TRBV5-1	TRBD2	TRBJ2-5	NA	TGCGCCAGCAGCTTGACTCGGGGGGGACGGGAGACCCAGTACTTC	CASSLTRGGRETQYF
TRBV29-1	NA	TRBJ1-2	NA	TGCAGCGTTGATGTCGAGGGCCGGGACTATGGCTACACCTTC	CSVDVEGRDYGYTF